This TCR beta chain was identified in a study of cytomegalovirus exposure and HLA in healthy donors. Whole-study findings and limits: TCR beta chain V- and J-gene trimming was linked, in a later analysis, to a missense variant in DCLRE1C. Per published accounts, TCR beta sequences correctly predicted the HLA-A and HLA-B alleles of most subjects. The majority of TCR sequences were rare, yet some public TCRs appeared in many donors.

The PCR used 60 Vbeta and 13 Jbeta primers. The method was immunoSEQ multiplex PCR; TCRdb's version includes in-frame clones alone and lacks a portion of them. Here the sample spans some 160,000 clones, over 70% being singletons. This CDR3 region has 13 residues. In germline, CDR1 is MNHEY, CDR2 SVGAGI. V shed 2 bases, J shed 3 bases, and the junction held 1 base outside the gene matches. In regard to this clone: Its matching antigen is unknown.

The receptor was isolated from a middle-aged woman in good health and CMV-seropositive. The specimen was PBMCs. The chain links TRBV6-5 to TRBJ2-7, with 7 bases fitting TRBD1. The CDR3 is CASSYGTDYEQYF. In DNA form, the CDR3 reads TGTGCCAGCAGTTACGGGACAGACTACGAGCAGTACTTC.